This TCR beta chain was sequenced for a study of cytomegalovirus exposure and HLA in healthy donors (dated by TCRdb to about 2017). Broadly, across the study: According to an earlier analysis of 587 of the donors, roughly 180 million T cells yielded 95 million to 140 million unique TCR beta sequences and approximately 280 Gb of sequence data. Donor age, sex, ethnicity and CMV serostatus were collected together with the repertoire data. Rather than drawing on any new phenotypic data, the later analysis identified candidate immune exposures from TCR beta sequences and the way those sequences occurred across donors. The study profiled the T cell repertoires of 666 subjects by immunosequencing and related them to cytomegalovirus serostatus. All discovery cohort repertoires had been generated on a single sequencing platform. Across approximately 400 genotyped donors of the cohort, an average of about 220,000 unique TCR beta nucleotide sequences per donor were sequenced, and approximately 17% of those sequences were non-productive. The aim of the study was to test whether cataloging public T cell receptors could identify signatures of past pathogen exposure. High-throughput TCR immunosequencing, statistical association of individual TCRs with disease status, and machine learning were combined to predict cytomegalovirus infection status. Class I and class II HLA loci were covered by the typing at four-digit resolution. About five DR-DQ haplotypes were handled as single units for association and clustering, since linkage in the cohort was strong. In a later genetic analysis, genome-wide SNP genotypes for about 55% of the roughly 700 donors were used, and that subset was treated as a discovery cohort. Besides the first cohort of around 670 subjects, a separate validation cohort made up of 90 to 150 different subjects was used. An earlier analysis of about 620 of the donors applied high-throughput TCR beta sequencing to assess whether each TCR beta V gene segment acted as functional or pseudogenic. Of the approximately 400 genotyped donors, approximately 80% fell in the genetic ancestry cluster associated with self-reported Caucasian donors. Roughly 290 gigabases of sequencing data and 70 million to 100 million unique TCR sequences made up an early release that covered 640 HLA-typed donors. A later analysis re-analyzed previously published TCR beta repertoires from 600 to 850 donors and added high-resolution HLA genotyping to study TCR occurrence patterns. Typing coverage varied by locus: about 620-640 donors for A, B, C, DRB1 and DQB1; roughly 520 for DQA1; approximately 610 for DPA1; roughly 450 for DPB1. What the study reported, not specific to this receptor: Linkage disequilibrium might explain the correlated functional status among segregating V segments, but an unknown experimental factor could not be ruled out. In vitro tests confirmed that three of the cytomegalovirus-associated TCR beta chains recognize cytomegalovirus antigens. CMV serostatus was the only immune exposure information available for the cohort. According to a later analysis, parvovirus B19, influenza, CMV and Epstein-Barr virus appeared linked to several top co-occurrence clusters. The classifier was reported to diagnose cytomegalovirus status with high specificity and sensitivity in both the original cohort and the validation cohort. A cluster of highly shared sequence variants was judged likely to represent a technical artifact of the sequencing pipeline. The authors suggested that the approach could potentially be extended to other disease states and immunological phenotypes. Specific HLA alleles were associated with 15,000 to 20,000 TCR beta sequences at a false discovery rate of 0.05 in a later analysis. Compared with equally common non-associated chains, HLA-associated TCR beta chains in a later analysis were more clonally expanded and had lower generation probabilities. Only TCR beta chains were sequenced in this cohort, and the absence of alpha or paired-chain data limited detectable features. Sequencing depth was assumed to be roughly uniform across donors in the presence/absence analyses, though that assumption may not hold. The study gave a list of about 150 TCR beta chains associated with cytomegalovirus. The earlier analysis of 587 of the donors excluded approximately 17 rarely observed V segments, including chromosome 9 orphons, because counts were too low. In an earlier analysis of 450 to 750 of the donors, most TCR beta V segments appeared in productive rearrangements about 87% or about 30% of the time, broadly matching IMGT annotations. A further reported finding was that TCR beta sequences accurately predicted the HLA-A and HLA-B alleles for most subjects in the first cohort. A later genetic analysis associated a missense DCLRE1C variant with V-gene and J-gene trimming of TCR beta chains, and an independent cohort replicated the association. According to a later genetic analysis, donors in an Asian-associated ancestry cluster had fewer N-insertions in productive TCRs than the roughly 700-donor mean. In a later analysis, most CMV-associated TCR beta chains were found to appear HLA-restricted, with HLA associations seemingly driven largely by CMV exposure. Some IMGT-functional V segments, including TRBV6-2 and TRBV6-3, could not be distinguished by the 87-base-pair reads and were therefore excluded. Strong co-occurrence of HLA alleles, especially DR and DQ, made assigning TCR associations to individual alleles difficult. Because HLA typing was unavailable for some donors at each locus, only the typed subset was used in association tests. In a later analysis, TCR association rates were found to vary across HLA loci, with the most associated TCRs seen for DRB1 alleles and the fewest for HLA-C alleles. Most TCR sequences were seen in very few donors, while some public TCRs were found in many individuals.

Points on this clone: Its antigen is currently not known. No much larger clone exists at a distance of one base, and base qualities are not known.

The germline V gene encodes CDR1 LNHNV and CDR2 YYDKDF (reference sequence). From the cysteine up to the phenylalanine, the CDR3 has a length of 14 residues. Here the CDR3 DNA is all that survives: 42 bases in frame from base 1. The V end loses 0 bases and the J end loses 2 bases, and a stretch of 8 bases separates them. In total, fewer than 750 healthy bone marrow donors made up the cohort. All cohort members were sampled while nominally healthy, although unrecorded immune exposures were likely present. The donor tested CMV seronegative and was one of the 352 seronegative cohort members. Each donor provided a peripheral blood sample, and peripheral blood mononuclear cells were used for TCR beta sequencing. The Qiagen DNeasy Blood Extraction Kit was used to extract genomic DNA from the blood cell samples. The receptor library was made with the immunoSEQ multiplex PCR assay. For the multiplex PCR, a mixture combining 60 forward primers for TCR Vbeta segments and 13 reverse primers for TCR Jbeta segments was used. The CDR3 region of rearranged TCR beta genes was amplified from genomic DNA by a multiplex PCR assay. The Illumina HiSeq System was used to sequence the amplified TCR beta libraries as 87-base-pair reads. The authors' analysis ran thus. A later analysis counted 65 million to 90 million unique TCR beta chains across the 700 or so repertoires, and some 12 million of these chains were shared by at least two donors. To remove PCR and sequencing errors, raw reads were error-corrected and collapsed into unique sequences using a nearest-neighbor algorithm that merged closely related sequences. Alignment of CDR3 sequences to IMGT reference sequences was used to assign V, D and J gene segments. For a sequence to be retained, a match of at least six nucleotides was required to both a V gene segment and a J gene segment. A rearrangement was called productive if the CDR3 had no stop codons and remained in frame with V and J, and every other rearrangement was called non-productive. CDR3 was defined by IMGT convention, running from the second conserved V-encoded cysteine to the conserved J-encoded phenylalanine. In an earlier analysis of 587 of the donors, sequences lacking an unambiguous match to a single V gene segment were excluded. In an earlier analysis of some 590 of the donors, V segments were called functional above 56.7% productive rearrangements and were called segregating when the between-donor standard deviation exceeded 5%. A statistical classification framework was built to diagnose cytomegalovirus status from the catalog of TCR beta chain sequences. V and J gene assignment, in a later analysis, came from comparing TCR nucleotide sequences with IMGT/GENE-DB human TR gene sequences. A later analysis assigned CDR3 sequences and most-parsimonious VDJ recombination scenarios with the TCRdist pipeline. In a later analysis, each TCR beta chain was defined by its CDR3 amino acid sequence together with its V-gene family, and reads without a unique V-gene family were excluded. To address suspected cross-contamination and a sequencing artifact, a later analysis removed under 600 highly shared, low-generation-probability nucleotide sequences. In a later analysis, a clonal expansion index was calculated for each public chain from normalized within-repertoire ranks of inferred template counts. In a later analysis, generation probabilities were computed with a VDJ recombination model fitted to out-of-frame rearrangements, and the resulting probabilities were checked against IGoR. Hypergeometric tests were used in a later analysis to score TCR-TCR, TCR-HLA and TCR-CMV co-occurrence, with a repertoire-size bias correction applied to the TCR pairs. To estimate false discovery rates, a later analysis permuted the HLA or CMV assignments 20 times. In a later analysis, co-occurring TCRs were grouped using DBSCAN, with TCRdist sequence similarity added in when clustering inside HLA-allele-positive subsets. Repertoires with fewer than 30,000 or more than 120,000 public chains were left out of co-occurrence clustering, as were about 5 repertoires with anomalous nucleotide sharing. TCRdb limited this immuneACCESS table to in-frame rearrangements with V and J called. A share of clones is missing; checked studies link under half to unresolved V genes, and the rest is unexplained. V and J calls and clone size are given by that table; D and trimming were obtained from the DNA. The sample yields 100,000 to 150,000 clones; around four fifths were counted once. The ten largest clones add up to 1.4% to 1.5% of the sample.

The receptor chain draws on TRBV15 and TRBJ2-7; no D segment can be confidently identified. This TCR came from a female donor in good health and CMV-seronegative. The material sequenced was PBMCs. The bases are TGTGCCACCAGCAGAGACTTACTCACCTACGAGCAGTACTTC. Its translation reads: CATSRDLLTYEQYF.